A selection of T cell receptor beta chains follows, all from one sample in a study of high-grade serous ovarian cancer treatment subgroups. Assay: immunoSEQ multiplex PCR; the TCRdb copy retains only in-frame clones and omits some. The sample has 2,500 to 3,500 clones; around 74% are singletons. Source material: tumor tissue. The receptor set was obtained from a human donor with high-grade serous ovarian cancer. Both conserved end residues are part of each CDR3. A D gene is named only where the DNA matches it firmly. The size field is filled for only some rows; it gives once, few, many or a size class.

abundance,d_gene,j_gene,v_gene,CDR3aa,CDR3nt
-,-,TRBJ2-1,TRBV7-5,CVRSPCGEQFF,TGTGTCAGAAGCCCCTGTGGTGAGCAGTTCTTC
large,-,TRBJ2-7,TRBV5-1,CASSLQGGEQYF,TGCGCCAGCAGCTTACAGGGAGGGGAGCAGTACTTC
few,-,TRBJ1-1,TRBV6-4,CASSVEGNTEAFF,TGTGCCAGCAGTGTGGAGGGAAACACTGAAGCTTTCTTT
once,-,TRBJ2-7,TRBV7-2,CASSIGQFYEQYF,TGTGCCAGCAGCATTGGACAGTTCTACGAGCAGTACTTC
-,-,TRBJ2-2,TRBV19,CASSIYVGPGELFF,TGTGCCAGTAGTATTTATGTTGGGCCTGGGGAGCTGTTTTTT
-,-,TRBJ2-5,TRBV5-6,CASSSNHIGAQETQYF,TGTGCCAGCAGCTCTAACCATATAGGGGCCCAAGAGACCCAGTACTTC
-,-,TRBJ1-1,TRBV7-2,CASSLGQPGNTEAFF,TGTGCCAGCAGCTTAGGTCAGCCGGGGAACACTGAAGCTTTCTTT
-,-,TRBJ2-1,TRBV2,CASGPDRLVEQFF,TGTGCCAGCGGTCCTGACAGGCTGGTTGAGCAGTTCTTC
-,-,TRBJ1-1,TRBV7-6,CASSPQLMNTEAFF,TGTGCCAGCAGCCCCCAGCTCATGAACACTGAAGCTTTCTTT
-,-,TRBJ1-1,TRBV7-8,CASSFVGSPSEAFF,TGTGCCAGCAGCTTCGTAGGGAGTCCTTCTGAAGCTTTCTTT
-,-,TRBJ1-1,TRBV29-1,CSVETTGLGSTEAFF,TGCAGCGTTGAGACTACAGGTTTAGGGAGCACTGAAGCTTTCTTT
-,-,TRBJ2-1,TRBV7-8,CASSLGPGMKQFF,TGTGCCAGCAGCCTCGGACCCGGGATGAAGCAGTTCTTC
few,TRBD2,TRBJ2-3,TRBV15,CATSSREAGVLDTQYF,TGTGCCACCAGCTCACGAGAAGCGGGAGTTTTAGATACGCAGTATTTT
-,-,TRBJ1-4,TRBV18,CASSLATGINEKLFF,TGTGCCAGCTCTCTGGCAACAGGGATCAATGAAAAACTGTTTTTT
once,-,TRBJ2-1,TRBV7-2,CASSLVYNEQFF,TGTGCCAGCAGCTTAGTGTACAATGAGCAGTTCTTC
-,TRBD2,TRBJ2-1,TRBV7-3,CASSETASGYNEQFF,TGTGCCAGCAGCGAGACGGCTAGCGGGTACAATGAGCAGTTCTTC
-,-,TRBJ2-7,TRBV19,CASSHIQGTLNEQYF,TGTGCCAGTAGTCACATACAGGGGACTTTAAACGAGCAGTACTTC
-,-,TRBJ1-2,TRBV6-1,CASSEGVFYGYTF,TGTGCCAGCAGTGAAGGTGTCTTCTATGGCTACACCTTC
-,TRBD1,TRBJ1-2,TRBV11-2,CASSYDRGYGYTF,TGTGCCAGCAGCTATGACAGGGGCTATGGCTACACCTTC
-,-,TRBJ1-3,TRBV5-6,CASSYGQHPGGVVYF,TGTGCCAGCAGCTACGGACAGCACCCCGGTGGAGTCGTATATTTT
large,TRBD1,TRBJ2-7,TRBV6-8,CASSAGTGGGEQYF,TGTGCCAGCAGTGCCGGGACAGGGGGTGGGGAGCAGTACTTC
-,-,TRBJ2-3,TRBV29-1,CSVGQADTQYF,TGCAGCGTTGGGCAAGCGGATACGCAGTATTTT
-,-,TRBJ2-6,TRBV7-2,CASSPPDGGANVLTF,TGTGCCAGCAGCCCCCCGGACGGCGGGGCCAACGTCCTGACTTTC
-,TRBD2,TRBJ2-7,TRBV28,CASSTTSGSPRGQYF,TGTGCCAGCAGTACGACTAGCGGGAGCCCGCGCGGGCAGTACTTC
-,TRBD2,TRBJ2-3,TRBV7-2,CASSLLSSGSGFTDTQYF,TGTGCCAGCAGCTTATTGTCCAGCGGGAGTGGATTTACAGATACGCAGTATTTT
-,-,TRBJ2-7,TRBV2,CASSREGQPGDEQYF,TGTGCCAGCAGCCGAGAGGGGCAGCCCGGGGACGAGCAGTACTTC
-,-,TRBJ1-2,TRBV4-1,CASSLKSQGSDGYTF,TGCGCCAGCAGCCTGAAGTCCCAGGGGTCCGATGGCTACACCTTC
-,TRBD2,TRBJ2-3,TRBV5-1,CASKFGWREGRDTQYF,TGCGCCAGCAAGTTCGGTTGGCGGGAGGGGAGGGATACGCAGTATTTT
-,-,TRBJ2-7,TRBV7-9,CASSSVSSREQYF,TGTGCCAGCAGCTCAGTTTCCTCTCGGGAGCAGTACTTC
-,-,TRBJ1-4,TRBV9,CASSASSGQNEKLFF,TGTGCCAGCAGCGCCAGTTCGGGCCAGAACGAAAAACTGTTTTTT
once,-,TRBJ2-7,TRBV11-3,CASSTSGDEQYF,TGTGCCAGCAGCACGTCAGGTGACGAGCAGTACTTC
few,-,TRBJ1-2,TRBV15,CATSRDRAARIYTF,TGTGCCACCAGCAGAGACAGGGCGGCTCGTATCTACACCTTC
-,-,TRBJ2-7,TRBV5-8,CASSLDPSYEQYF,TGTGCCAGCAGCTTGGACCCGTCTTACGAGCAGTACTTC
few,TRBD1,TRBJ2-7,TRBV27,CASSFDRVNYEQYF,TGTGCCAGCAGTTTCGACAGGGTTAACTACGAGCAGTACTTC
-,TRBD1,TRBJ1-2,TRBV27,CASSPDRGPSGYTF,TGTGCCAGCAGTCCGGACAGGGGGCCCAGTGGCTACACCTTC
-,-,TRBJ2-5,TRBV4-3,CASSQDTSIASTQYF,TGCGCCAGCAGCCAAGACACATCCATTGCCTCGACCCAGTACTTC
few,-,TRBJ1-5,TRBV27,CASSPGGNQPQHF,TGTGCCAGCAGCCCCGGGGGGAATCAGCCCCAGCATTTT
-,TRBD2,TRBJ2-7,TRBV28,CASSPTSGKIYYEQYF,TGTGCCAGCAGTCCGACTAGCGGGAAGATTTATTACGAGCAGTACTTC
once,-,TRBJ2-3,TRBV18,CASSQGSDTQYF,TGTGCCAGCTCACAAGGCTCGGATACGCAGTATTTT
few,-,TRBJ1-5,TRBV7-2,CASSRGRGNQPQHF,TGTGCCAGCAGTCGGGGAAGAGGCAATCAGCCCCAGCATTTT
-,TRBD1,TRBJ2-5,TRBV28,CASSRGQARETQYF,TGTGCCAGCAGCCGTGGACAGGCCAGGGAGACCCAGTACTTC
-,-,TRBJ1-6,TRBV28,CASSPRPGWSNSPLHF,TGTGCCAGCAGTCCACGTCCAGGATGGAGTAATTCACCCCTCCACTTT
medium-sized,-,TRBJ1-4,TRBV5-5,CASSLDDGKLFF,TGTGCCAGCAGCTTGGACGACGGGAAACTGTTTTTT
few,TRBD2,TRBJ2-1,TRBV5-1,CASSLNRLAGVHEQFF,TGCGCCAGCAGCTTGAACAGACTAGCGGGAGTCCATGAGCAGTTCTTC
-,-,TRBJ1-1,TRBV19,CASSDSRNTEAFF,TGTGCCAGTAGTGACAGCCGGAACACTGAAGCTTTCTTT
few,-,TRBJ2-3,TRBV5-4,CASSLEAGIETDTQYF,TGTGCCAGCAGCTTGGAGGCTGGTATAGAGACAGATACGCAGTATTTT
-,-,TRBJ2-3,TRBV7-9,CASSPPADRTQYF,TGTGCCAGCAGCCCACCGGCTGACAGAACGCAGTATTTT
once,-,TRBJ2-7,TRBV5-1,CASSPSRSDNSYEQYF,TGCGCCAGCAGCCCCTCAAGGTCTGATAATTCCTACGAGCAGTACTTC